The 16 T cell receptor beta chains presented below share a single source sample, sequenced in a study of blood T cells in healthy people across ages. Using a J-beta primer mix together with a sample-barcoded 5' primer, a second PCR was run for roughly 6 to 11 cycles. TCRdb re-analysed the 5' RACE reads in MiXCR, keeping a single row per CDR3 protein. The table shows roughly 800,000 distinct CDR3 sequences, with nearly 60% occurring only once. The sample was blood. These TCRs come from a man between 25 and 39 years old in good health.

V is TRBV28 and J is TRBJ2-4; D gene uncertain. This CDR3 is 15 amino acids long. The germline V gene encodes CDR1 MDHEN and CDR2 SYDVKM. The V gene lost 6 bases and the J gene lost 0 bases, with 12 bases spanning the gap. The CDR3 DNA follows: TGTGCCAGCAGCTACGCACAGCTAGCCAAAAACATTCAGTACTTC. It codes for CASSYAQLAKNIQYF.

Details on this clonotype: A much more abundant neighbour one base away suggests this may be a read error. This rearrangement joins TRBV10-1 to TRBJ2-1; D tentatively fits TRBD1 or TRBD2 (5 bases each). The J call may be mistaken, given a closer DNA end match to TRBJ2-7. CDR1 and CDR2 (germline): WNHNN, SYGVQD (reference sequence). CDR3 size: 15 residues. In DNA form, the CDR3 reads TGCGCCAGCAGTGGGGGACCGAGCTCCTACAATGAGCAGTACTTC. It translates to CASSGGPSSYNEQYF.

The table lists this clonotype with a few counts. The V gene is TRBV14, the J gene TRBJ2-3, with a weak D call TRBD1 (6 bases). Germline V gene lookup returns CDR1 SGHDN and CDR2 FVKESK. The CDR3 has 15 amino acids. Trimming took off 3 bases at V and 3 bases at J, with 13 bases between the two ends. The CDR3 loop is CASSQGARGTDTQYF. The CDR3, as DNA: TGTGCCAGCAGCCAGGGGGCGCGAGGAACAGATACGCAGTATTTT. Together with reference TRBV14 and TRBJ2-3, the CDR3 gives the full variable domain: EAGVTQFPSHSVIEKGQTVTLRCDPISGHDNLYWYRRVMGKEIKFLLHFVKESKQDESGMPNNRFLAERTGGTYSTLKVQPAELEDSGVYFCASSQGARGTDTQYFGPGTRLTVL.

To note about this clonotype: A much larger clone differs by one base, so this may be a read error. The rearrangement joins TRBV10-3 to TRBJ2-4, with TRBD1 identical over 10 bases. The DNA matches TRBJ2-7 better at its end, which makes the J call doubtful. This CDR3 is 14 amino acids long. CDR1 and CDR2 (germline): ENHRY, SYGVKD. CDR3 in DNA: TGTACCATCAGCCGGGACAGGGGCTCAGTCGAGCAGTACTTC. This encodes CTISRDRGSVEQYF.

Notes on this clonotype: Germline is not matched at one junction end, which may reflect a read error. The genes are TRBV5-5 and TRBJ1-1; D call uncertain. The germline V gene has CDR1 SGHKS and CDR2 YYEKEE (reference sequence). This CDR3 spans 15 amino acids. CDR3 sequence reads: CASSLVGHMNTQAFF. CDR3 in DNA: TGTGCCAGCAGCTTGGTAGGGCACATGAACACTCAAGCTTTCTTT.

Worth noting for this clonotype: One base away lies a much larger clone, so this may be a sequencing read error. V is TRBV20-1 and J is TRBJ2-1, with a tentative D call TRBD2 (6 bases). Germline lookup yields CDR1 DFQATT and CDR2 SNEGSKA (reference sequence). CDR3 length: 13 amino acids. This CDR3 reads CSVAGPTKDERFF. In DNA form, the CDR3 reads TGCAGTGTGGCGGGACCCACAAAAGATGAGCGGTTCTTC.

The chain links TRBV20-1 to TRBJ2-1; TRBD2 is a possible D gene (6 bases). Germline lookup yields CDR1 DFQATT and CDR2 SNEGSKA (reference sequence). The V end was cut by 4 bases, the J end by 7 bases, with 14 bases between. CDR3 length equals 13 residues. The CDR3 reads CSATGGNSNEQFF. The CDR3 region has the DNA TGCAGTGCTACTGGGGGGAACAGTAATGAGCAGTTCTTC.

J is TRBJ1-6 and V is TRBV28; D is uncertain. Trimming stripped 2 bases from V and 5 bases from J, with 13 bases between. The CDR3 has 16 residues. CDR1 MDHEN and CDR2 SYDVKM come from the germline V gene. The CDR3 protein is CASSLGVAGNNSPLHF. The CDR3 DNA sequence: TGTGCCAGCAGTTTAGGGGTGGCAGGAAATAATTCACCCCTCCACTTT. The variable domain in full, with the rest retrieved from reference TRBV28 and TRBJ1-6, is DVKVTQSSRYLVKRTGEKVFLECVQDMDHENMFWYRQDPGLGLRLIYFSYDVKMKEKGDIPEGYSVSREKKERFSLILESASTNQTSMYLCASSLGVAGNNSPLHFGNGTRLTVT.

This chain uses TRBV6-2 or TRBV6-3 with TRBJ2-7; possible D gene TRBD2, 6 bases. The CDR3 has 14 amino acids. Deletions cut 7 bases from V and 3 bases from J, with 16 bases between. From germline, CDR1 is MNHEY and CDR2 SVGEGT. This CDR3 is CASTFEGGYYEQYF. In nucleotides, the CDR3 is TGTGCCAGCACCTTTGAGGGAGGCTACTACGAGCAGTACTTC.

The chain links TRBV14 to TRBJ1-2; no clear D gene. Trimming removed 0 bases from V and 11 bases from J, with 13 bases in between. Germline CDR1 and CDR2: SGHDN and FVKESK. The CDR3 totals 13 residues. In DNA, the CDR3 is TGTGCCAGCAGCCAAGATAAGACTGGACCTTACACCTTC. It is translated as CASSQDKTGPYTF. The full variable domain, in which reference TRBV14 and TRBJ1-2 provide the parts outside the CDR3, is EAGVTQFPSHSVIEKGQTVTLRCDPISGHDNLYWYRRVMGKEIKFLLHFVKESKQDESGMPNNRFLAERTGGTYSTLKVQPAELEDSGVYFCASSQDKTGPYTFGSGTRLTVV.

The gene calls are TRBV20-1 and TRBJ2-3; 10 nucleotides align to TRBD2. The CDR3 contains 13 residues. Germline V gene sequence: CDR1 DFQATT, CDR2 SNEGSKA (reference sequence). The CDR3, as DNA: TGCAGCACAAGCGGGGGGGCTAAAGATACGCAGTATTTT. It specifies CSTSGGAKDTQYF.

V is TRBV29-1 and J is TRBJ2-7; 11 bases map to TRBD2. Per germline, CDR1 SQVTM and CDR2 ANQGSEA. The CDR3 runs to 13 residues. The trim removed 6 bases at V and 2 bases at J, leaving 3 bases unmatched. CDR3 in DNA: TGCAGCGTGGGGACTAGCGGAACCTACGAGCAGTACTTC. It translates to CSVGTSGTYEQYF.

V is TRBV19 and J is TRBJ2-7; 8 positions agree with TRBD2. The CDR3 spans 15 residues. Germline CDR1 LNHDA, CDR2 SQIVND (reference sequence). The V gene end was trimmed by 6 bases and the J gene end by 5 bases; junction bases not matched to a gene: 12. This CDR3 reads CASRIGTSEHHEQYF. In DNA, the CDR3 is TGTGCCAGTAGAATCGGGACTAGTGAGCACCACGAGCAGTACTTC.

The chain joins TRBV6-1 to TRBJ1-1; D not resolved. The germline V gene encodes CDR1 MNHNS and CDR2 SASEGT. The V gene lost 0 bases and the J gene lost 3 bases, with 8 bases spanning the gap. The length of the CDR3 is 14 residues. CDR3 region: CASSEAWVDTEAFF. CDR3 coding DNA: TGTGCCAGCAGTGAAGCGTGGGTTGACACTGAAGCTTTCTTT.

This clonotype appeared a few times. The chain couples TRBV7-2 to TRBJ2-4; 7 bases line up with TRBD1. In germline, CDR1 is SGHTA, CDR2 FQGNSA. V shed 5 bases, J shed 8 bases, and the junction held 12 bases outside the gene matches. The length of the CDR3 is 15 residues. CDR3 sequence (DNA): TGTGCCAGCAGCCCACTAGACAGGGCTGTGGACATTCAGTACTTC. Translating gives CASSPLDRAVDIQYF.

CDR3 sequence (DNA): TGCAGTGCTAGAGATCGAGACCACTACGAGCAGTACTTC. The encoded protein is CSARDRDHYEQYF. The chain uses TRBV20-1 and TRBJ2-7, with unresolved D. Germline V lookup: CDR1 DFQATT, CDR2 SNEGSKA (reference sequence). This CDR3 has 13 residues. V dropped 0 bases and J dropped 3 bases, with 9 bases sitting between them.